This T cell receptor beta chain was profiled in a study of cytomegalovirus exposure and HLA in healthy donors. On the study more broadly: In terms of ancestry, the Caucasian-associated cluster contained roughly 81% of the approximately 400 genotyped donors. General study findings and limits: A later analysis found that most CMV-associated TCR beta chains appeared HLA-restricted.

In the case of this clone: Its antigen is not identified.

60 Vbeta and 13 Jbeta primers were used in PCR. This table comes from immunoSEQ multiplex PCR, and its TCRdb copy is limited to in-frame clones, with some not included. The record lists 95,000 to 150,000 clones, of which the ten most abundant hold 2.5% to 3%. Trimming removed 0 bases from V and 6 bases from J; junction bases left unmatched: 10. The germline V gene encodes CDR1 LNHDA and CDR2 SQIVND (reference sequence). This CDR3 region has 18 residues. The J gene is TRBJ2-1, the V gene TRBV19; the match to TRBD2 covers 11 bases. The sample consisted of PBMCs. This clonotype was obtained from a man aged 25 to 40 in good health and CMV-seronegative. The CDR3 DNA reads TGTGCCAGTAGTATAGAGGGCAGCACTAGCGGGAGTCGCAATGAGCAGTTCTTC. Its translation is CASSIEGSTSGSRNEQFF.